The clone carrying this TCR beta chain was recorded once. The antigen is undetermined. The data are from a study of T cells in localized non-small cell lung cancer. Study-level points and caveats: Sequencing was restricted to one tumor region; therefore, heterogeneity remains possible. Median detection of top 100 tumor clones in adjacent lung was 57 clones. T cell clonality was highest in uninvolved adjacent lung, above tumor.

The method was immunoSEQ multiplex PCR; TCRdb's version includes in-frame clones alone and lacks a portion of them. The sample lists roughly 30,000 clones, approximately 89% occurring once. V dropped 1 base and J dropped 1 base, with 14 bases sitting between them. CDR1 and CDR2 from the germline V gene are SGHRS and YFSETQ. The CDR3 is made up of 16 amino acids. The clonotype was recovered from a female donor aged 60 or older with stage I lung adenocarcinoma. The chain uses TRBV5-1 and TRBJ1-1; possible D gene TRBD1, 6 bases. Sample: peripheral blood, taken before any cancer treatment. CDR3 loop: CASSLLGTGSNTEAFF. CDR3 in DNA: TGCGCCAGCAGCTTGTTAGGCACAGGGTCGAACACTGAAGCTTTCTTT.